Presented here are 27 T cell receptor beta chains from one specimen sequenced in a study of radiotherapy plus CTLA-4 blockade in lung cancer listed by TCRdb under 2018. Library preparation was by the immunoSEQ multiplex PCR assay. TCRdb retrieved this table from immuneACCESS and kept in-frame rearrangements only. Not all clones are present; in checked studies, unresolved V genes account for under half, and no reason is known for the remainder. This sample gives 95,000 to 150,000 clones in total; approximately 90% of them show up just once. The top ten clones comprise 6.9% of the sample. The sample in question was peripheral blood, obtained from a patient treated with radiotherapy plus ipilimumab. All receptors derive from a human donor with non-small cell lung cancer that progressed on radiotherapy plus ipilimumab.

The chain links TRBV7-9 to TRBJ1-2, with 10 bases lining up with TRBD1. J lost 3 bases, V lost 4 bases, and 5 bases had no gene match. CDR3 length equals 15 residues. Per germline, CDR1 SEHNR and CDR2 FQNEAQ (reference sequence). CDR3 in DNA: TGTGCCAGCAGCTCCGGGACAGGGGCGTACTATGGCTACACCTTC. It codes for CASSSGTGAYYGYTF.

The chain uses TRBV2 and TRBJ1-3; D remains ambiguous. The CDR3 spans 13 residues. Germline V gives CDR1 SNHLY, CDR2 FYNNEI. Trimming took 5 bases from V and 0 from J, leaving 5 bases between them. DNA for the CDR3: TGTGCCAGCAGTCAAGTCTCTGGAAACACCATATATTTT. It codes for CASSQVSGNTIYF.

V is TRBV5-1 and J is TRBJ1-1; 9 positions agree with TRBD1. This CDR3 spans 14 amino acids. Germline V lookup: CDR1 SGHRS, CDR2 YFSETQ. Losses at the gene ends were 1 base for V and 6 bases for J; bases not matched to a gene: 4. DNA of the CDR3: TGCGCCAGCAGCTTGTCACAGGGGGCACCTGAAGCTTTCTTT. Its translation: CASSLSQGAPEAFF. Supplemented by reference TRBV5-1 and TRBJ1-1, the full variable domain reads KAGVTQTPRYLIKTRGQQVTLSCSPISGHRSVSWYQQTPGQGLQFLFEYFSETQRNKGNFPGRFSGRQFSNSRSEMNVSTLELGDSALYLCASSLSQGAPEAFFGQGTRLTVV.

This chain connects TRBV6-5 to TRBJ2-7; 10 bases align to TRBD1. Unmatched junction bases numbered 2, after V lost 2 bases and J lost 4 bases. This CDR3 has 14 residues. Germline loops: CDR1 MNHEY, CDR2 SVGAGI. CDR3 loop: CASSYRQGAYEQYF. The CDR3 region has the DNA TGTGCCAGCAGTTACAGACAGGGGGCTTACGAGCAGTACTTC.

This chain uses TRBV6-1 with TRBJ2-3; TRBD1 matches at 8 bases. The V segment lost 6 bases and the J segment 8 bases; nucleotides outside the gene matches: 10. The V gene's germline CDR1 is MNHNS and CDR2 SASEGT. The CDR3 covers 14 residues. This CDR3 reads CASSRRTGLVTQYF. The CDR3, as DNA: TGTGCCAGCAGCCGCAGGACAGGGCTTGTTACGCAGTATTTT.

Notes on this clone: One end of the junction fails to match germline, which may point to a read error. Other DNA variants within this sample encode the same CDR3. CDR3: CASSLLGGRGNYGYTF. The DNA for the CDR3 is TGTGCCAGCAGCTTATTGGGGGGAAGAGGTAACTATGGCTACACCTTC. The chain combines TRBV27 with TRBJ1-2, with a possible D match to TRBD1 (5 bases). The CDR3 extends over 16 amino acids. Germline V gives CDR1 MNHEY, CDR2 SMNVEV (reference sequence).

V and J are TRBV18 and TRBJ2-7, with D hard to call. The CDR3 extends over 13 amino acids. CDR1 is KGHSH, CDR2 LQKENI, per germline. The V and J ends lost 1 base and 2 bases respectively, with 6 bases between them. CDR3 amino acids: CASSPLAAYEQYF. The DNA of the CDR3 is TGTGCCAGCTCACCACTGGCGGCCTACGAGCAGTACTTC.

The V and J genes are TRBV10-3 and TRBJ1-2, with 9 bases that match TRBD1. CDR3 length: 11 residues. J was trimmed by 5 bases and V by 10 bases; bases with no gene match: 2. Per the germline V gene, CDR1 is ENHRY and CDR2 is SYGVKD. CDR3 in amino acids: CATTGGYGYTF. DNA of the CDR3: TGTGCCACGACAGGGGGGTATGGCTACACCTTC.

The CDR3 here is CASSRLADYNEQFF. CDR3 DNA: TGCGCCAGCAGTCGGCTAGCGGACTACAATGAGCAGTTCTTC. This chain joins TRBV10-2 and TRBJ2-1, with TRBD2 matching over 7 bases. The trim removed 5 bases at V and 3 bases at J, leaving 4 bases unmatched. The germline V gene encodes CDR1 WSHSY and CDR2 SAAADI. The CDR3 runs 14 residues.

This clone is a singleton in its sample. The J gene is TRBJ1-5, the V gene TRBV6-1; perhaps TRBD1 as D (5 bases). Germline V lookup: CDR1 MNHNS, CDR2 SASEGT. The V and J ends lost 4 bases and 3 bases respectively, with 10 bases between them. This CDR3 region has 14 residues. CDR3 sequence reads: CASSGGTLNQPQHF. In DNA form, the CDR3 reads TGTGCCAGCAGTGGAGGGACTCTCAATCAGCCCCAGCATTTT.

V gene TRBV11-3 combines with J gene TRBJ2-1; 12 positions agree with TRBD2. This CDR3 contains 15 residues. The V and J ends lost 5 bases and 7 bases, in that order; junction bases with no gene match: 6. CDR1 SGHNT and CDR2 YENEEA come from the germline V gene. The CDR3 reads CASSLGLAGMNEQFF. The CDR3 nucleotides read TGTGCCAGCAGCCTAGGACTAGCGGGAATGAATGAGCAGTTCTTC. Variable domain in full (rest from reference TRBV11-3 and TRBJ2-1): EAGVVQSPRYKIIEKKQPVAFWCNPISGHNTLYWYLQNLGQGPELLIRYENEEAVDDSQLPKDRFSAERLKGVDSTLKIQPAELGDSAVYLCASSLGLAGMNEQFFGPGTRLTVL.

V usage is TRBV12-5 and J usage is TRBJ2-2; 7 nucleotides align to TRBD2. CDR3 length: 15 residues. Germline values: CDR1 LGHNT, CDR2 FRNRAP. The ends lost 0 bases at V and 5 bases at J; junction bases unmatched: 3. CDR3 bases: TGTGCTAGTGGTTTGGTGATAGCGGGTACCGGGGAGCTGTTTTTT. Its translation is CASGLVIAGTGELFF.

DNA of the CDR3: TGTGCAGCAGGAGGTGGTGTGGAGACCCAGTACTTC. Protein: CAAGGGVETQYF. The gene calls are TRBV10-3 and TRBJ2-5; D might be TRBD2 (5 bases). Germline V gives CDR1 ENHRY, CDR2 SYGVKD. This CDR3 is 12 amino acids long.

The rearrangement uses TRBV18 and TRBJ2-7; D perhaps matches TRBD1 (5 bases). V lost 4 bases and J 3 bases, leaving 13 bases between the germline ends. The CDR3 has 14 residues. CDR1 and CDR2 from the germline V gene are KGHSH and LQKENI. CDR3 in amino acids: CASSQEARVYEQYF. For the CDR3, the DNA is TGTGCCAGCTCACAGGAAGCCAGGGTCTACGAGCAGTACTTC.

The chain combines TRBV4-1 with TRBJ2-5, with D possibly matching TRBD2 (7 bases). The CDR3 is 16 residues long. V dropped 0 bases and J dropped 5 bases, with 16 bases sitting between them. Germline values: CDR1 MGHRA, CDR2 YSYEKL. The CDR3 sequence is CASSQDPRGGSETQYF. In DNA form, the CDR3 reads TGCGCCAGCAGCCAAGACCCGAGGGGGGGATCGGAGACCCAGTACTTC.

This CDR3 reads CASSLEGQGYTEAFF. For the CDR3, the DNA is TGCGCCAGCAGCTTGGAGGGACAGGGATACACTGAAGCTTTCTTT. This rearrangement joins TRBV5-1 to TRBJ1-1, with 9 bases that match TRBD1. V lost 0 bases to trimming and J lost 3 bases; unmatched junction nucleotides: 3. Germline CDR1 is SGHRS and CDR2 is YFSETQ. The CDR3 is 15 residues long. The variable domain in full, completed from reference TRBV5-1 and TRBJ1-1, reads KAGVTQTPRYLIKTRGQQVTLSCSPISGHRSVSWYQQTPGQGLQFLFEYFSETQRNKGNFPGRFSGRQFSNSRSEMNVSTLELGDSALYLCASSLEGQGYTEAFFGQGTRLTVV.

V usage is TRBV5-1 and J usage is TRBJ2-1, with TRBD1 matching over 10 bases. V lost 0 bases to trimming and J lost 6 bases; unmatched junction nucleotides: 9. CDR1 and CDR2 (germline): SGHRS, YFSETQ. This CDR3 comprises 17 residues. DNA for the CDR3: TGCGCCAGCAGCTTGGGAGGGGTGGGACAGGGGCCCAATGAGCAGTTCTTC. This encodes CASSLGGVGQGPNEQFF.

The J gene is TRBJ2-1, the V gene TRBV27; TRBD2 is a possible D gene (6 bases). Between the trimmed V and J ends, which lost 9 bases and 9 bases, there was a span of 21 bases. Germline loops: CDR1 MNHEY, CDR2 SMNVEV (reference sequence). The CDR3 loop spans 14 amino acids. CDR3 sequence: CASSPRRAEGEQFF. The DNA of the CDR3 is TGTGCCAGTTCTCCCAGGAGGGCCGAGGGTGAGCAGTTCTTC.

This sequence joins TRBV4-1 and TRBJ2-1; D is possibly TRBD1 (6 bases). This CDR3 has 16 amino acids. Deletions cut 5 bases from V and 0 bases from J, with 14 bases between. Germline CDR1 and CDR2: MGHRA and YSYEKL. The CDR3 protein is CASSVRQDNSYNEQFF. CDR3 DNA: TGCGCCAGCAGCGTACGACAGGACAACTCCTACAATGAGCAGTTCTTC.

This rearrangement joins TRBV18 to TRBJ1-2; D call uncertain. Germline V lookup: CDR1 KGHSH, CDR2 LQKENI. Trimming removed 1 base from V and 3 bases from J, with 9 bases in between. The CDR3 covers 14 residues. The CDR3: CASSPLPGDYGYTF. The CDR3 DNA reads as TGTGCCAGCTCACCACTTCCGGGAGACTATGGCTACACCTTC.

The V call is TRBV18, the J call TRBJ2-2; D is perhaps TRBD2 (5 bases). Between the trimmed V and J ends, which lost 1 base and 8 bases, there was a span of 5 bases. The length of the CDR3 is 12 residues. Per the germline V gene, CDR1 is KGHSH and CDR2 is LQKENI. CDR3 coding DNA: TGTGCCAGCTCACCACGGAGGGGGGAGCTGTTTTTT. Protein: CASSPRRGELFF.

Written as DNA, the CDR3 is TGTGCCAGCAGCCCCGGACTAGCGGGAGTTCTAGATACGCAGTATTTT. It yields the protein CASSPGLAGVLDTQYF. V gene TRBV11-2 combines with J gene TRBJ2-3, with 13 bases matching TRBD2. Germline V gene lookup returns CDR1 SGHAT and CDR2 FQNNGV. Trimming at V came to 5 bases and at J to 5 bases, leaving 7 bases not matched to a gene. The CDR3 runs to 16 residues.

This chain links TRBV11-2 with TRBJ2-3; D may be TRBD1 or TRBD2 (5 bases each). The V and J ends lost 5 bases and 6 bases respectively, with 15 bases between them. There are 14 residues in the CDR3. Germline lookup yields CDR1 SGHAT and CDR2 FQNNGV. The CDR3 spells CASSPGTGHDTQYF. The CDR3 DNA follows: TGTGCCAGCAGCCCTGGGACCGGTCATGATACGCAGTATTTT. The whole variable domain, filled in from reference TRBV11-2 and TRBJ2-3, reads EAGVAQSPRYKIIEKRQSVAFWCNPISGHATLYWYQQILGQGPKLLIQFQNNGVVDDSQLPKDRFSAERLKGVDSTLKIQPAKLEDSAVYLCASSPGTGHDTQYFGPGTRLTVL.

The genes are TRBV9 and TRBJ2-2, with 9 bases fitting TRBD1. The length of the CDR3 is 14 residues. Losses at the gene ends were 9 bases for V and 2 bases for J; bases not matched to a gene: 5. Germline V lookup: CDR1 SGDLS, CDR2 YYNGEE. The CDR3 here is CAKPGQGNTGELFF. The CDR3 DNA is TGTGCCAAACCGGGACAGGGTAACACCGGGGAGCTGTTTTTT.

In its sample, this clone was seen once. The V call is TRBV5-6, the J call TRBJ2-7; D gene uncertain. CDR1 is SGHDT, CDR2 YYEEEE, per germline. V was cut by 0 bases and J by 5 bases, with 9 bases left in between. CDR3 size: 13 residues. CDR3 region: CASSLDLKDEQYF. The CDR3 nucleotides read TGTGCCAGCAGCTTGGACCTAAAGGACGAGCAGTACTTC.

The chain uses TRBV6-1 and TRBJ2-3; possibly TRBD2 for D (6 bases). The germline V and J ends were trimmed by 6 bases and 3 bases, with 10 bases remaining between them. The CDR3 runs to 13 residues. Germline V gene lookup returns CDR1 MNHNS and CDR2 SASEGT. CDR3 nucleotide sequence: TGTGCCAGCAGACCTGGAGGGACAGATACGCAGTATTTT. Its protein product is CASRPGGTDTQYF.

The chain has TRBV18 and TRBJ1-2; perhaps TRBD1 as D (6 bases). Germline V gene lookup returns CDR1 KGHSH and CDR2 LQKENI. There are 12 residues in the CDR3. Trimming removed 4 bases from V and 4 bases from J, with 7 bases in between. CDR3 coding DNA: TGTGCCAGCTCACAGGACAGCTATGGCTACACCTTC. Translated: CASSQDSYGYTF.